The 25 T cell receptor beta chains below come from one sample, sequenced in a study of cytomegalovirus exposure and HLA in healthy donors. The PCR ran on 60 Vbeta and 13 Jbeta primers. Only in-frame clones appear in the TCRdb table, and some are missing; sequencing was by immunoSEQ multiplex PCR. In the table there are some 180,000 clones, 65% to 85% of which are singletons. The sample taken for sequencing was PBMCs. These receptor sequences come from a girl aged 10 to 17 in good health and CMV-seropositive.

This chain links TRBV7-2 with TRBJ2-7; the match to TRBD2 covers 9 bases. Losses at the gene ends were 3 bases for V and 3 bases for J; bases not matched to a gene: 6. Germline V lookup: CDR1 SGHTA, CDR2 FQGNSA. The CDR3 length is 15 residues. The CDR3: CASSFLAGVGYEQYF. In DNA, the CDR3 is TGTGCCAGCAGCTTCTTAGCGGGAGTGGGCTACGAGCAGTACTTC.

The CDR3 DNA reads TGTGCCACCAGCAGAGATCTCGCGGGAGTGCCAACCTACGAGCAGTACTTC. This encodes CATSRDLAGVPTYEQYF. The chain couples TRBV15 to TRBJ2-7; 7 bases line up with TRBD2. Germline assignment: CDR1 LNHNV and CDR2 YYDKDF (reference sequence). Unmatched junction bases numbered 10, after V lost 0 bases and J lost 2 bases. This CDR3 comprises 17 residues.

The CDR3 bases are TGTGCCAGCAGAACCCCCCGGGATTCCTACGAGCAGTACTTC. It translates to CASRTPRDSYEQYF. The chain has TRBV28 and TRBJ2-7; weak D call: TRBD2 (5 bases). V lost 6 bases and J 1 base, leaving 13 bases between the germline ends. Per germline, CDR1 MDHEN and CDR2 SYDVKM. This CDR3 has 14 residues.

CDR3 coding DNA: TGTGCCTGGAGTTCGCTAGCGGGAGTGGGCTACGAGCAGTACTTC. As protein: CAWSSLAGVGYEQYF. The V call is TRBV30, the J call TRBJ2-7; 10 positions match TRBD2. With 2 bases clipped from V and 3 bases from J, the junction kept 7 bases outside the gene matches. This CDR3 region has 15 residues. CDR1 and CDR2 from the germline V gene are GTSNPN and SVGIG (reference sequence).

The rearrangement uses TRBV6-5 and TRBJ2-6, with 7 bases fitting TRBD1. Trimming at V came to 2 bases and at J to 2 bases, leaving 3 bases not matched to a gene. This CDR3 region has 16 residues. CDR1 is MNHEY and CDR2 is SVGAGI in the germline V gene. The CDR3 sequence is CASSYDRVAGANVLTF. Here the CDR3 DNA reads TGTGCCAGCAGTTACGACAGGGTGGCTGGGGCCAACGTCCTGACTTTC.

In this sample, this clone turned up once. The same CDR3 is also encoded by other DNA sequences in this sample. V and J are TRBV5-1 and TRBJ2-2, with D possibly matching TRBD1 (6 bases). CDR1 is SGHRS and CDR2 is YFSETQ in the germline V gene. CDR3 length: 16 amino acids. Trimming stripped 6 bases from V and 0 bases from J, with 15 bases between. The CDR3 bases are TGCGCCAGCACCTTCTCGACAGGTTCGAACACCGGGGAGCTGTTTTTT. Encoded protein: CASTFSTGSNTGELFF.

This chain links TRBV15 with TRBJ2-3; TRBD1 might be the D (6 bases). V was cut by 4 bases and J by 4 bases, with 18 bases left in between. Germline CDR1 LNHNV, CDR2 YYDKDF (reference sequence). The CDR3 consists of 16 residues. The CDR3 here is CATSTWVTGSADTQYF. The CDR3 bases are TGTGCCACCAGCACATGGGTAACAGGGTCCGCAGATACGCAGTATTTT. Full variable domain (remainder filled in from reference TRBV15 and TRBJ2-3): DAMVIQNPRYQVTQFGKPVTLSCSQTLNHNVMYWYQQKSSQAPKLLFHYYDKDFNNEADTPDNFQSRRPNTSFCFLDIRSPGLGDTAMYLCATSTWVTGSADTQYFGPGTRLTVL.

This chain uses TRBV6-6 with TRBJ2-2; TRBD1 matches at 9 bases. V lost 3 bases and J lost 6; bases outside the gene matches: 8. CDR1 and CDR2 from the germline V gene are MNHNY and SVGAGI (reference sequence). CDR3 length equals 16 residues. CDR3 in DNA: TGTGCCAGCAGTTATCACGGACAGGGGTCCCCCGGGGAGCTGTTTTTT. Protein sequence: CASSYHGQGSPGELFF.

For the CDR3, the DNA is TGTGCCAGTAGTACGGGTCCCATTCCAGATACGCAGTATTTT. Translated, it gives CASSTGPIPDTQYF. The chain couples TRBV19 to TRBJ2-3; D is ambiguous. CDR3 length: 14 amino acids. The V gene's germline CDR1 is LNHDA and CDR2 SQIVND (reference sequence). Trimming removed 4 bases from V and 4 bases from J, with 12 bases in between.

This chain links TRBV7-3 with TRBJ2-2, with D perhaps TRBD2 (5 bases). CDR1 and CDR2 (germline): SGHTA, FQGTGA. Trimming stripped 5 bases from V and 0 bases from J, with 13 bases between. CDR3 length: 16 residues. The CDR3 protein is CASSLHVTTNTGELFF. The DNA for the CDR3 is TGTGCCAGCAGCCTTCACGTGACTACGAACACCGGGGAGCTGTTTTTT.

This chain joins TRBV25-1 and TRBJ2-1; D is uncertain. The germline gives CDR1 MGHDK, CDR2 SYGVNS. The CDR3 runs to 11 residues. V lost 7 bases, J lost 13 bases, and 14 bases lay in between. The chain's CDR3 is CASTFLREQFF. In DNA form, the CDR3 reads TGTGCCAGCACCTTCTTGAGAGAACAGTTCTTC.

CDR3 sequence: CASSIPGTVNEQYF. CDR3 in DNA: TGTGCCAGTAGTATCCCTGGGACAGTCAACGAGCAGTACTTC. V usage is TRBV19 and J usage is TRBJ2-7, with TRBD1 identical over 7 bases. Germline CDR1 is LNHDA and CDR2 is SQIVND (reference sequence). V lost 3 bases, J lost 5 bases, and 7 bases stayed unmatched. The CDR3 is 14 amino acids.

The rearrangement joins TRBV5-4 to TRBJ2-1, with 11 bases that match TRBD2. The CDR3 is made up of 15 amino acids. Germline assignment: CDR1 SGHNT and CDR2 YYREEE (reference sequence). V lost 4 bases, J lost 7 bases, and 7 bases stayed unmatched. The CDR3 protein is CASSPTSGRGNEQFF. The CDR3, as DNA: TGTGCCAGCAGCCCAACTAGCGGGAGAGGAAATGAGCAGTTCTTC.

This rearrangement joins TRBV27 to TRBJ1-1, with 8 nucleotides matching TRBD1. The CDR3 extends over 14 amino acids. The germline gives CDR1 MNHEY, CDR2 SMNVEV (reference sequence). Trimming cost V 5 bases and J 4 bases; bases outside gene matches: 6. The CDR3, as DNA: TGTGCCAGCAGTCTCAGGGGGCTGGTCACTGAAGCTTTCTTT. Its protein product is CASSLRGLVTEAFF.

This clone is a singleton in its sample. The chain joins TRBV9 to TRBJ2-2; 8 bases are shared with TRBD2. J lost 8 bases, V lost 3 bases, and 12 bases had no gene match. This CDR3 has 16 residues. Germline values: CDR1 SGDLS, CDR2 YYNGEE. This CDR3 reads CASSENAGGAFGELFF. In DNA, the CDR3 is TGTGCCAGCAGCGAGAACGCGGGAGGTGCTTTTGGGGAGCTGTTTTTT.

The genes are TRBV7-9 and TRBJ2-1; TRBD1 might be the D (5 bases). The germline V gene encodes CDR1 SEHNR and CDR2 FQNEAQ (reference sequence). V was pared by 1 base and J by 3 bases, with 10 bases between. The CDR3 contains 15 residues. The CDR3 region has the DNA TGTGCCAGCAGCTTAGGGACACCCTTCTACAATGAGCAGTTCTTC. Its protein product is CASSLGTPFYNEQFF.

The J gene is TRBJ2-1, the V gene TRBV5-1, with TRBD2 identical over 10 bases. The CDR3 has 15 amino acids. The germline gives CDR1 SGHRS, CDR2 YFSETQ. J gave up 9 bases and V 0 bases, and 6 bases lay outside the gene matches. The CDR3 DNA sequence: TGCGCCAGCAGCTTGGCGGCTAGCGGGAGCAGTGAGCAGTTCTTC. Translating it yields CASSLAASGSSEQFF.

This clone turned up a few times. The rearrangement links TRBV4-2 to TRBJ2-1; 12 bases align to TRBD2. Germline assignment: CDR1 LGHNA and CDR2 YNFKEQ. This CDR3 is 17 amino acids long. The V segment lost 0 bases and the J segment 6 bases; nucleotides outside the gene matches: 6. CDR3 sequence: CASSQDGLAGGGNEQFF. Here the CDR3 DNA reads TGTGCCAGCAGCCAAGATGGGCTAGCGGGAGGGGGCAATGAGCAGTTCTTC.

This clone occurred a few times. The genes are TRBV30 and TRBJ2-7; 10 bases fit TRBD1. V gave up 2 bases and J gave up 3 bases; unmatched junction bases: 4. Germline values: CDR1 GTSNPN, CDR2 SVGIG (reference sequence). CDR3 length: 14 residues. The DNA of the CDR3 is TGTGCCTGGAGTCCTGGGACAGGGGACTACGAGCAGTACTTC. This codes for CAWSPGTGDYEQYF.

CDR3 bases: TGTGCCACCAGCAGAGGATCGGGGGTAGAAGCTTTCTTT. It encodes CATSRGSGVEAFF. The chain recombines TRBV15 with TRBJ1-1, with TRBD1 as a possible D gene (5 bases). Germline CDR1 reads LNHNV; CDR2 reads YYDKDF (reference sequence). V gave up 1 base and J gave up 8 bases, with 11 bases separating them. The CDR3 extends over 13 amino acids. The complete variable domain, with remaining parts taken from reference TRBV15 and TRBJ1-1, reads DAMVIQNPRYQVTQFGKPVTLSCSQTLNHNVMYWYQQKSSQAPKLLFHYYDKDFNNEADTPDNFQSRRPNTSFCFLDIRSPGLGDTAMYLCATSRGSGVEAFFGQGTRLTVV.

The rearrangement joins TRBV5-4 to TRBJ2-3; TRBD2 aligns across 16 bases. CDR1 SGHNT and CDR2 YYREEE come from the germline V gene (reference sequence). The CDR3 runs to 16 residues. After removal of 4 bases from V and 4 bases from J, the junction contained 3 bases not matched to a gene. This chain's CDR3 is CASSPGLAGGSDTQYF. CDR3 DNA: TGTGCCAGCAGCCCGGGACTAGCGGGAGGGTCAGATACGCAGTATTTT.

The rearrangement links TRBV5-1 to TRBJ2-7, with a weak D call TRBD2 (6 bases). The CDR3 is 15 residues long. CDR1 is SGHRS, CDR2 YFSETQ, per germline. Trimming took 3 bases from V and 5 from J, leaving 18 bases between them. CDR3 DNA sequence: TGCGCCAGCAGCTCGAGGGTGGCCCCGGGGGACGAGCAGTACTTC. Translating it yields CASSSRVAPGDEQYF. Using reference TRBV5-1 and TRBJ2-7 for the parts outside the CDR3, the full variable domain is KAGVTQTPRYLIKTRGQQVTLSCSPISGHRSVSWYQQTPGQGLQFLFEYFSETQRNKGNFPGRFSGRQFSNSRSEMNVSTLELGDSALYLCASSSRVAPGDEQYFGPGTRLTVT.

The chain joins TRBV6-5 to TRBJ2-3, with D possibly matching TRBD2 (5 bases). CDR1 is MNHEY, CDR2 SVGAGI, per germline. Deletions cut 4 bases from V and 2 bases from J, with 10 bases between. The CDR3 runs to 14 residues. The chain's CDR3 is CASSLGSVTDTQYF. DNA for the CDR3: TGTGCCAGCAGTTTAGGTAGCGTCACAGATACGCAGTATTTT.

This chain joins TRBV6-5 and TRBJ2-3; 7 bases align to TRBD1. Looked up from germline, CDR1 is MNHEY and CDR2 is SVGAGI. Trimming cost V 6 bases and J 3 bases; bases outside gene matches: 3. The CDR3 length is 13 residues. DNA of the CDR3: TGTGCCAGCAGCAGGGACAGAACAGATACGCAGTATTTT. Translated, it gives CASSRDRTDTQYF.

The gene calls are TRBV12-5 and TRBJ2-1, with 7 bases identical to TRBD1. CDR1 and CDR2 (germline): LGHNT, FRNRAP. This CDR3 contains 16 residues. The V segment lost 1 base and the J segment 1 base; nucleotides outside the gene matches: 4. The chain's CDR3 is CASGLAQGSSYNEQFF. For the CDR3, the DNA is TGTGCTAGTGGTTTGGCACAGGGGAGTTCCTACAATGAGCAGTTCTTC.